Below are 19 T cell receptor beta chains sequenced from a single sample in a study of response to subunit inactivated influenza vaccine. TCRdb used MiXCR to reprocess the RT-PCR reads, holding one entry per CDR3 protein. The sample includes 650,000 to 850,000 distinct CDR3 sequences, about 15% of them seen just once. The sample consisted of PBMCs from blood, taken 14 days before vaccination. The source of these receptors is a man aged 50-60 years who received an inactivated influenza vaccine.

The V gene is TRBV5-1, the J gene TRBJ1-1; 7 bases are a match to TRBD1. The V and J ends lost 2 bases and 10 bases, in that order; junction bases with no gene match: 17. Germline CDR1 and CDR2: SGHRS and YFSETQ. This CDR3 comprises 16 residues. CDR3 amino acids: CASSLGGARTGHRAFF. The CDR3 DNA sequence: TGCGCCAGCAGCTTAGGTGGGGCCCGGACAGGCCATAGAGCTTTCTTT.

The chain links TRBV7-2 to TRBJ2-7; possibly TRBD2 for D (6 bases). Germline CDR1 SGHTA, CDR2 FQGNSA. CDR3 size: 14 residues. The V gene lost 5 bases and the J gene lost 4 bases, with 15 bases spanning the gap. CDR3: CASSPRDFQYEQYF. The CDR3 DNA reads TGTGCCAGCAGCCCCCGGGACTTTCAATACGAGCAGTACTTC.

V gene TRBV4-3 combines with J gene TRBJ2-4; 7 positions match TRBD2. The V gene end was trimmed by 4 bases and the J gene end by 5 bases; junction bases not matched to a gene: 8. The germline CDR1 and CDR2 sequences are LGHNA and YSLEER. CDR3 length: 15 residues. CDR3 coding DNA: TGCGCCAGCAGCCGGTGGGGCGGGGGTGAAAACATTCAGTACTTC. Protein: CASSRWGGGENIQYF.

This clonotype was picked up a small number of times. In DNA, the CDR3 is TGCGCCAGCAGCCAACCATCTGGGCCGGGGGGCCCCTACAATGAGCAGTTCTTC. This encodes CASSQPSGPGGPYNEQFF. The rearrangement uses TRBV4-1 and TRBJ2-1, with D possibly matching TRBD2 (7 bases). CDR1 is MGHRA and CDR2 is YSYEKL in the germline V gene. CDR3 length equals 18 residues. V shed 2 bases and J shed 2 bases, with 19 bases lying between them.

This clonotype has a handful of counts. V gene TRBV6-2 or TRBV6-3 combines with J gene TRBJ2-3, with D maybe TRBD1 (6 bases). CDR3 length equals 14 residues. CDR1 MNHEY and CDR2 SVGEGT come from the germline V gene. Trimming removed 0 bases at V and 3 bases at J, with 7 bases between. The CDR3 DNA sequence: TGTGCCAGCAGTTACTCTCAGGGGACAGATACGCAGTATTTT. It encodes CASSYSQGTDTQYF.

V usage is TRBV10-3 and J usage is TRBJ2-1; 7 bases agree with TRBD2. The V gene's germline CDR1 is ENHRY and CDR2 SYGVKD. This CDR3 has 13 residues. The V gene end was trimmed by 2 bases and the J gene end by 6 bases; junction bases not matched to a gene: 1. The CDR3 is CAISEGGGNEQFF. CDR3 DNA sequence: TGTGCCATCAGTGAGGGCGGGGGCAATGAGCAGTTCTTC.

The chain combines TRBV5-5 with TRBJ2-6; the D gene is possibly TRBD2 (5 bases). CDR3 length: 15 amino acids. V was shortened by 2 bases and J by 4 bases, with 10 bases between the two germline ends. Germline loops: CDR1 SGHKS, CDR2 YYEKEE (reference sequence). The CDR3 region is CASSLEGYGANVLTF. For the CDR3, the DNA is TGTGCCAGCAGCTTAGAGGGCTACGGGGCCAACGTCCTGACTTTC.

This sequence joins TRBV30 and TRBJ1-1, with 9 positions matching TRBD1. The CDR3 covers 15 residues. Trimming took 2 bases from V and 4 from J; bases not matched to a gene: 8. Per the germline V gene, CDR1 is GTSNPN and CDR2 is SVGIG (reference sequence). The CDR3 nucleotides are TGTGCCTGGAGTCGGTCACAGGGGGCAGGCACTGAAGCTTTCTTT. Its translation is CAWSRSQGAGTEAFF.

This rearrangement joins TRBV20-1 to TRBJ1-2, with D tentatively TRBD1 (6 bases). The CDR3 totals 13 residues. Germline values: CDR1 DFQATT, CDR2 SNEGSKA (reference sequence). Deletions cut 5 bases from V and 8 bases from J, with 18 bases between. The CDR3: CSASPRGARGYTF. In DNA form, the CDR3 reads TGCAGTGCTTCACCTCGGGGGGCGCGAGGCTACACCTTC.

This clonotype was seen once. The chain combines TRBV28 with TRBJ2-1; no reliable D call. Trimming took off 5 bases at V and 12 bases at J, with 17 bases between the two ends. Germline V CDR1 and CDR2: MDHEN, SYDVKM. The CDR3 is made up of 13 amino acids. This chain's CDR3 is CASSPSSGVVQFF. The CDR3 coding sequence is TGTGCCAGCAGTCCCTCATCCGGAGTTGTGCAGTTCTTC.

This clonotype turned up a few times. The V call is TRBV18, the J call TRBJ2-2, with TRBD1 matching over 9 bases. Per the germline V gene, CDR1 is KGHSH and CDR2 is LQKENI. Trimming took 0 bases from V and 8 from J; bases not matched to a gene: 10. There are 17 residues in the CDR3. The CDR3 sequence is CASSPPGQGIGTGELFF. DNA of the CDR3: TGTGCCAGCTCACCACCGGGACAGGGTATCGGTACGGGGGAGCTGTTTTTT.

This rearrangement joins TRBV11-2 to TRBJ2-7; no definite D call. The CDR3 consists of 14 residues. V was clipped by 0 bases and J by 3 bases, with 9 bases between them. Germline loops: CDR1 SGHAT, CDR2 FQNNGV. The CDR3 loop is CASSLDPGYYEQYF. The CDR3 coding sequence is TGTGCCAGCAGCTTAGATCCCGGGTACTACGAGCAGTACTTC.

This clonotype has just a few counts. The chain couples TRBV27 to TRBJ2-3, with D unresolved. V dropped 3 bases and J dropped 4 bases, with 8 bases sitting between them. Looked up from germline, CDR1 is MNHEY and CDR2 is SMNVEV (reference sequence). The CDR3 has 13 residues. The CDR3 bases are TGTGCCAGCAGTTTCCCTGAATCAGATACGCAGTATTTT. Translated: CASSFPESDTQYF.

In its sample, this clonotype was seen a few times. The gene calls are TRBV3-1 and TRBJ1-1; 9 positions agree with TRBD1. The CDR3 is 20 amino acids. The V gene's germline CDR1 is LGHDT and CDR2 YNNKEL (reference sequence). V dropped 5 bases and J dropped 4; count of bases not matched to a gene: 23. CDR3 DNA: TGTGCCAGCAGCTTGGGACCACCGGGACAGGGAGGGGTGGATGGCACTGAAGCTTTCTTT. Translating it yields CASSLGPPGQGGVDGTEAFF.

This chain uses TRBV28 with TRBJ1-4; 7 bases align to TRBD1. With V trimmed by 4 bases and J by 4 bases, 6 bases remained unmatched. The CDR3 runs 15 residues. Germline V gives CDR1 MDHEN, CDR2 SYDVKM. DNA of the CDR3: TGTGCCAGCAGTTCCCCCACAGGGGTTAATGAAAAACTGTTTTTT. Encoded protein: CASSSPTGVNEKLFF.

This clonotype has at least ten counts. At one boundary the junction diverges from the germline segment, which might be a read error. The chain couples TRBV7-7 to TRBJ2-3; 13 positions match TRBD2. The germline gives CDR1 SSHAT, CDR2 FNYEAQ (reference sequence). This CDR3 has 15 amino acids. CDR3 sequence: CASSEGLAGTDTQYF. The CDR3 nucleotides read TGTGCTAGCAGCGAGGGACTAGCGGGGACAGATACGCAGTATTTT.

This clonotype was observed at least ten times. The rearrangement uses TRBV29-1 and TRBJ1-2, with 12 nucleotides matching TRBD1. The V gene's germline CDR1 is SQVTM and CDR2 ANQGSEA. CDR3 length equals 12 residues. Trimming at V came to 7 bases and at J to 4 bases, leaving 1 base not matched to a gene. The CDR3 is CSAGQGAYGYTF. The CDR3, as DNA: TGCAGCGCGGGACAGGGGGCCTATGGCTACACCTTC.

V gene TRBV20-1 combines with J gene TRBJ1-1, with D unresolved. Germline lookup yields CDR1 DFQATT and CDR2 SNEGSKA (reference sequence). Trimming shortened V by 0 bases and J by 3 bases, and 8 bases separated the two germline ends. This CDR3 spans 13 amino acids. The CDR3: CSARDTEHTEAFF. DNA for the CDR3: TGCAGTGCTAGAGATACAGAACACACTGAAGCTTTCTTT.

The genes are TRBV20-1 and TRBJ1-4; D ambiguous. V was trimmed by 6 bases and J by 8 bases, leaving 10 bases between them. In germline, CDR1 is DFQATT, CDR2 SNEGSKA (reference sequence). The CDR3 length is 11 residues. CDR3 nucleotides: TGCAGTGCGCCGTCTAGAGAAAAACTGTTTTTT. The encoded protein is CSAPSREKLFF.